A single sample is the source of the 18 T cell receptor beta chains below, sequenced in a study of blood T cell repertoires in COVID-19. TCRdb's copy holds only in-frame clones and misses some; the assay was immunoSEQ multiplex PCR. This table holds more than 150,000 clones, more than 85% found once. What was sequenced was PBMCs or T cells enriched from blood (not recorded which). The receptors stem from a woman between 50 and 59 years old who had recovered from COVID-19.

This clone was found once. V usage is TRBV2 and J usage is TRBJ2-5; D unclear. The CDR3 is made up of 11 amino acids. V was pared by 4 bases and J by 4 bases, with 4 bases between. Germline V lookup: CDR1 SNHLY, CDR2 FYNNEI. The CDR3 DNA reads as TGTGCCAGCAGTGTGGCAGAGACCCAGTACTTC. Amino acids: CASSVAETQYF.

This rearrangement joins TRBV5-1 to TRBJ1-1, with 7 bases fitting TRBD1. V lost 4 bases and J lost 3; bases outside the gene matches: 15. The germline CDR1 and CDR2 sequences are SGHRS and YFSETQ. This CDR3 region has 17 residues. CDR3 DNA sequence: TGCGCCAGCAGCAAAACCTTTACAGGGGCGAGGCACACTGAAGCTTTCTTT. Translation gives CASSKTFTGARHTEAFF.

This rearrangement joins TRBV7-6 to TRBJ1-2; 8 nucleotides match TRBD1. This CDR3 is built from 15 residues. The germline V gene has CDR1 SGHVS and CDR2 FNYEAQ. J lost 3 bases, V lost 2 bases, and 5 bases had no gene match. The CDR3 loop is CASSLNAGGHYGYTF. DNA for the CDR3: TGTGCCAGCAGCTTAAACGCAGGGGGCCACTATGGCTACACCTTC. The full variable domain, rest sourced from reference TRBV7-6 and TRBJ1-2, is GAGVSQSPRYKVTKRGQDVALRCDPISGHVSLYWYRQALGQGPEFLTYFNYEAQQDKSGLPNDRFSAERPEGSISTLTIQRTEQRDSAMYRCASSLNAGGHYGYTFGSGTRLTVV.

The genes are TRBV19 and TRBJ2-6; D ambiguous. The CDR3 has 15 residues. V was cut by 4 bases and J by 4 bases, with 11 bases left in between. Germline CDR1 is LNHDA and CDR2 is SQIVND (reference sequence). For the CDR3, the DNA is TGTGCCAGTAGTAGGCAGGTTTACGGGGCCAACGTCCTGACTTTC. This codes for CASSRQVYGANVLTF.

The V and J genes are TRBV6-1 and TRBJ2-7, with 10 bases aligning to TRBD1. The V and J ends lost 0 bases and 6 bases, in that order; junction bases with no gene match: 14. The CDR3 spans 18 residues. CDR1 is MNHNS and CDR2 is SASEGT in the germline V gene. CDR3 coding DNA: TGTGCCAGCAGTGAAGCGGACAGGGGGACTACCCCTTTTCGCGAGCAGTACTTC. This sequence encodes CASSEADRGTTPFREQYF.

V is TRBV12-3 or TRBV12-4 and J is TRBJ2-7, with D unresolved. The CDR3 runs 11 residues. Trimming stripped 6 bases from V and 1 base from J, with 4 bases between. This chain's CDR3 is CASSQSYEQYF. CDR3 nucleotides: TGTGCCAGCAGCCAATCCTACGAGCAGTACTTC.

This clone was picked up a small number of times. V and J are TRBV2 and TRBJ2-1, with TRBD2 matching 9 bases. There are 16 residues in the CDR3. Germline V gene sequence: CDR1 SNHLY, CDR2 FYNNEI. V lost 3 bases to trimming and J lost 4 bases; unmatched junction nucleotides: 7. CDR3 nucleotides: TGTGCCAGCAGTGAGACTAGCGGAACAGGTTACAATGAGCAGTTCTTC. Translated: CASSETSGTGYNEQFF.

The rearrangement links TRBV2 to TRBJ1-1; D call uncertain. The CDR3 is 13 amino acids. The germline V and J ends were trimmed by 7 bases and 0 bases, with 9 bases remaining between them. The germline gives CDR1 SNHLY, CDR2 FYNNEI. As DNA, the CDR3 is TGTGCCAGCATGGTCAGTATGAACACTGAAGCTTTCTTT. Amino acids: CASMVSMNTEAFF.

This clone has more than one count but fewer than ten. V is TRBV3-1 (or the pseudogene TRBV3-2) and J is TRBJ2-1; 7 nucleotides agree with TRBD2. Germline V gene sequence: CDR1 LGHDT, CDR2 YNNKEL (reference sequence). The V and J ends lost 4 bases and 6 bases, in that order; junction bases with no gene match: 6. The CDR3 runs 14 residues. CDR3 in amino acids: CASSPRGGTNEQFF. The DNA for the CDR3 is TGTGCCAGCAGCCCCCGGGGAGGGACCAATGAGCAGTTCTTC.

V is TRBV15 and J is TRBJ2-1; perhaps TRBD1 as D (6 bases). V gave up 0 bases and J gave up 9 bases, with 18 bases separating them. Germline-derived CDR1 and CDR2 are LNHNV and YYDKDF (reference sequence). The CDR3 extends over 16 amino acids. The CDR3 region is CATSRDLVSPTGEQFF. In DNA form, the CDR3 reads TGTGCCACCAGCAGAGATCTCGTATCCCCGACAGGTGAGCAGTTCTTC.

The J gene is TRBJ2-7, the V gene TRBV24-1, with D tentatively TRBD2 (5 bases). The CDR3 is 13 amino acids. Trimming removed 4 bases at V and 1 base at J, with 7 bases between. CDR1 and CDR2 from the germline V gene are KGHDR and SFDVKD. The CDR3 sequence is CATSDTGSYEQYF. As DNA, the CDR3 is TGTGCCACCAGTGACACGGGATCCTACGAGCAGTACTTC.

J is TRBJ2-2 and V is TRBV27, with 9 bases fitting TRBD1. The V gene's germline CDR1 is MNHEY and CDR2 SMNVEV (reference sequence). V lost 8 bases, J lost 6 bases, and 7 bases stayed unmatched. The CDR3 covers 14 residues. The CDR3 is CASAEGQGAGELFF. DNA for the CDR3: TGTGCCAGCGCCGAGGGACAGGGCGCCGGGGAGCTGTTTTTT.

The chain joins TRBV5-1 to TRBJ2-3; D is ambiguous. The CDR3 runs to 14 residues. Germline CDR1 is SGHRS and CDR2 is YFSETQ. Trimming removed 2 bases at V and 2 bases at J, with 9 bases between. The CDR3 DNA reads TGCGCCAGCAGCTTACCCAGTTCCACAGATACGCAGTATTTT. This gives the protein CASSLPSSTDTQYF.

This rearrangement joins TRBV28 to TRBJ1-5, with 8 bases that match TRBD1. This CDR3 has 12 residues. Germline CDR1 MDHEN, CDR2 SYDVKM. Trimming at V came to 5 bases and at J to 8 bases, leaving 2 bases not matched to a gene. Written as DNA, the CDR3 is TGTGCCAGCAGTCGACAGGGGAAGCCCCAGCATTTT. This sequence encodes CASSRQGKPQHF.

The V call is TRBV24-1, the J call TRBJ2-3; 7 bases line up with TRBD2. The CDR3 has 13 amino acids. Germline V lookup: CDR1 KGHDR, CDR2 SFDVKD. V shed 9 bases and J 1 base; nucleotides not matched to a gene: 3. CDR3 amino acids: CATGRAGTDTQYF. The CDR3 DNA is TGTGCCACCGGGAGGGCTGGCACAGATACGCAGTATTTT.

As DNA, the CDR3 is TGCGCCAGCAGCTTGGCTTCGGGACAGGGGTTAAGGAACACTGAAGCTTTCTTT. The encoded protein is CASSLASGQGLRNTEAFF. This chain connects TRBV5-1 to TRBJ1-1, with 10 bases fitting TRBD1. Germline V lookup: CDR1 SGHRS, CDR2 YFSETQ. The CDR3 is made up of 18 amino acids. The V gene end was trimmed by 0 bases and the J gene end by 1 base; junction bases not matched to a gene: 9.

The CDR3, as DNA: TGTGCCAGCAGCTTAGAAGAGTCTGCCACAGATACGCAGTATTTT. Protein sequence: CASSLEESATDTQYF. V is TRBV7-3 and J is TRBJ2-3, with D unresolved. Trimming took 2 bases from V and 2 from J, leaving 11 bases between them. The CDR3 length is 15 residues. Germline V lookup: CDR1 SGHTA, CDR2 FQGTGA. The full variable domain, with the rest looked up from reference TRBV7-3 and TRBJ2-3, is GAGVSQTPSNKVTEKGKYVELRCDPISGHTALYWYRQSLGQGPEFLIYFQGTGAADDSGLPNDRFFAVRPEGSVSTLKIQRTERGDSAVYLCASSLEESATDTQYFGPGTRLTVL.

The chain recombines TRBV9 with TRBJ1-3; D gene unclear. The CDR3 loop spans 14 amino acids. V gave up 4 bases and J gave up 0 bases, with 8 bases separating them. Germline-derived CDR1 and CDR2 are SGDLS and YYNGEE. CDR3 sequence: CASSPTVSGNTIYF. The CDR3 DNA sequence: TGTGCCAGCAGCCCAACAGTCTCTGGAAACACCATATATTTT.